This TCR beta chain originates from a study of OX40 agonist ivuxolimab in advanced cancers. About the study: People in dose escalation had one of these cancers: hepatocellular carcinoma, melanoma, renal cell or head and neck cancer. Regarding the study as a whole: Certain nonresponders additionally had low normalized T-cell clonal expansion.

The CDR3 has 18 amino acids. Unmatched junction bases numbered 14, after V lost 0 bases and J lost 6 bases. Per the germline V gene, CDR1 is SEHNR and CDR2 is FQNEAQ (reference sequence). The protocol was immunoSEQ multiplex PCR, while the TCRdb copy is restricted to in-frame clones and leaves out a portion. The sample lists approximately 56,000 clones, about 81% occurring once. About this clone itself: Its antigen is not identified.

This receptor was obtained from an adult with an advanced solid tumor such as melanoma, head and neck, liver or kidney cancer. Material: CD4+ or CD8+ T cells sorted from blood, obtained in a trial of the OX40 agonist ivuxolimab. V and J are TRBV7-9 and TRBJ1-2, with 9 bases lining up with TRBD1. Here the CDR3 DNA reads TGTGCCAGCAGCTTAGCGGGCCCCACAGGGGGCGGAATAGATGGCTACACCTTC. Protein: CASSLAGPTGGGIDGYTF.